This TCR beta chain was found in a study of cytomegalovirus exposure and HLA in healthy donors (dated by TCRdb to the late 2010s). About the investigation overall: A later analysis indicated that the 120 or so validation repertoires were generated on the platform also employed for the 700 or so repertoires of the first cohort. The aim of the study was to test whether cataloging public T cell receptors could identify signatures of past pathogen exposure. A separate validation cohort of some 130 different subjects was used in addition to the roughly 700-subject first cohort. To predict cytomegalovirus infection status, the study brought together high-throughput TCR immunosequencing, statistical association of individual TCRs with disease status, and machine learning. General conclusions and limits of the study: The classifier was reported to diagnose cytomegalovirus status with high specificity and sensitivity in both the original and validation cohorts. The study gave a list of roughly 150 TCR beta chains associated with cytomegalovirus. A later analysis had no HLA typing for the validation cohort, so co-occurrence there was scored across all 110 or so repertoires. The authors suggested that the approach could potentially be extended to other disease states and immunological phenotypes. Across donors, most TCR sequences were observed very rarely, whereas some public TCRs were present in many individuals. In a later analysis, TCRs clustered in the first cohort were found to also tend to co-occur in the 120 validation repertoires, with approximately 95% of cluster scores above 0. In vitro tests confirmed that a few of the cytomegalovirus-associated TCR beta chains recognize cytomegalovirus antigens.

From its cysteine to its phenylalanine, the CDR3 spans 15 amino acids. Just the 45-base CDR3 DNA is kept, in frame starting at base 1. CDR1 and CDR2 are drawn from the germline V gene: KGHSH, LQKENI. The germline V end is reduced by 2 bases and the J end by 2 bases; junction bases left unmatched: 6. As to this clone: Its antigen is currently not known. No per-base quality is available; no much larger clone lies one base away.

Receptor amplification or capture employed the immunoSEQ multiplex PCR assay. The authors' analysis ran thus. To diagnose cytomegalovirus status from the catalog of TCR beta chain sequences, a statistical classification framework was built. TCRdb mirrors the immuneACCESS table, restricted to in-frame sequences. Some clones are absent from its copies; in checked studies, under half trace to an unresolved V gene, and the reason for the others is unknown. V, J and clone size are those of that table, while D and trimming were read from the DNA. Present in this sample are approximately 41,000 clones, over 85% of which were seen just once. Of the sample, more than 2.5% falls within the top ten clones. The donors were included in the validation cohort of some 110 subjects, a group kept apart from the roughly 680-subject first cohort.

This TCR came from a man younger than 30 in good health and CMV-seronegative. Sequenced material: PBMCs. The V gene is TRBV18 and the J gene is TRBJ2-7; 7 junctional bases match TRBD2. The CDR3 reads as follows: CASSPTRDYTYEQYF. The DNA is TGTGCCAGCTCACCAACGAGGGACTACACCTACGAGCAGTACTTC.